This entry lists 22 T cell receptor beta chains sequenced from one sample in a study of OX40 agonist ivuxolimab in advanced cancers. The protocol was immunoSEQ multiplex PCR, while the TCRdb copy is restricted to in-frame clones and leaves out a portion. This sample carries roughly 130,000 clones, 80% to 95% of them seen once, and the ten largest clones take about 0.14%. The source was CD4+ or CD8+ T cells sorted from blood, collected in a trial of the OX40 agonist ivuxolimab. These receptors were collected from an adult with an advanced solid tumor such as melanoma, head and neck, liver or kidney cancer.

The gene calls are TRBV19 and TRBJ1-4, with TRBD1 matching 10 bases. The junction had 8 bases not matched to a gene; V was cut back by 5 bases and J by 8 bases. The CDR3 loop spans 15 amino acids. Germline CDR1 reads LNHDA; CDR2 reads SQIVND (reference sequence). CDR3 sequence reads: CASSFSGTGVEKLFF. The CDR3 bases are TGTGCCAGTAGTTTCTCCGGGACAGGGGTCGAAAAACTGTTTTTT.

This sequence joins TRBV18 and TRBJ2-7; D remains ambiguous. Between the trimmed V and J ends, which lost 3 bases and 3 bases, there was a span of 9 bases. The germline CDR1 and CDR2 sequences are KGHSH and LQKENI. This CDR3 comprises 13 residues. This chain's CDR3 is CASSPLPNYEQYF. CDR3 bases: TGTGCCAGCTCACCCCTTCCGAACTACGAGCAGTACTTC.

The chain uses TRBV6-1 and TRBJ2-3, with 7 positions matching TRBD2. The CDR3 is made up of 16 amino acids. CDR1 is MNHNS and CDR2 is SASEGT in the germline V gene. V lost 1 base to trimming and J lost 2 bases; unmatched junction nucleotides: 6. The CDR3 sequence: CASSEVGGGDTDTQYF. The CDR3 DNA follows: TGTGCCAGCAGTGAAGTGGGCGGGGGAGACACAGATACGCAGTATTTT.

This clone was picked up a small number of times. The V gene is TRBV19, the J gene TRBJ1-1, with a tentative D call TRBD1 (5 bases). The V and J ends lost 3 bases and 3 bases respectively, with 11 bases between them. The CDR3 spans 14 residues. Germline V gene lookup returns CDR1 LNHDA and CDR2 SQIVND (reference sequence). The CDR3 nucleotides are TGTGCCAGTAGTATTGACAGTAGAGACACTGAAGCTTTCTTT. Translated, it gives CASSIDSRDTEAFF.

In its sample, this clone was seen once. The chain carries TRBV29-1 and TRBJ2-1; D is perhaps TRBD2 (6 bases). Germline values: CDR1 SQVTM, CDR2 ANQGSEA. CDR3 size: 11 residues. Trimming took off 3 bases at V and 9 bases at J, with 9 bases between the two ends. The CDR3 bases are TGCAGCGTTGAGGGAGGTGGTGAGCAGTTCTTC. This sequence encodes CSVEGGGEQFF.

This chain uses TRBV10-3 with TRBJ1-5, with D hard to call. Germline CDR1 and CDR2: ENHRY and SYGVKD. The CDR3 is 14 residues long. The V and J ends lost 0 bases and 4 bases respectively, with 7 bases between them. CDR3 residues: CAISESGGNQPQHF. CDR3 bases: TGTGCCATCAGTGAGTCCGGTGGGAATCAGCCCCAGCATTTT.

The J gene is TRBJ1-3, the V gene TRBV5-4, with a tentative D call TRBD1 (6 bases). The germline V and J ends were trimmed by 3 bases and 4 bases, with 8 bases remaining between them. From germline, CDR1 is SGHNT and CDR2 YYREEE (reference sequence). CDR3 length: 13 amino acids. The CDR3 sequence is CASSYDRGNTIYF. DNA for the CDR3: TGTGCCAGCAGCTATGACAGGGGAAACACCATATATTTT.

The chain recombines TRBV5-4 with TRBJ2-3, with 8 bases lining up with TRBD2. V lost 4 bases, J lost 4 bases, and 8 bases stayed unmatched. The germline gives CDR1 SGHNT, CDR2 YYREEE (reference sequence). This CDR3 has 15 residues. Here the CDR3 reads CASSQMAGGSDTQYF. The CDR3 coding sequence is TGTGCCAGCAGCCAAATGGCGGGAGGTTCAGATACGCAGTATTTT.

J is TRBJ2-3 and V is TRBV5-1, with 9 bases identical to TRBD2. With 4 bases clipped from V and 4 bases from J, the junction kept 10 bases outside the gene matches. Germline V gives CDR1 SGHRS, CDR2 YFSETQ. This CDR3 comprises 16 residues. The CDR3 protein is CASSLLAGVKADTQYF. CDR3 sequence (DNA): TGCGCCAGCAGCCTACTAGCGGGCGTGAAGGCAGATACGCAGTATTTT. The entire variable domain, with the rest obtained from reference TRBV5-1 and TRBJ2-3, is as follows: KAGVTQTPRYLIKTRGQQVTLSCSPISGHRSVSWYQQTPGQGLQFLFEYFSETQRNKGNFPGRFSGRQFSNSRSEMNVSTLELGDSALYLCASSLLAGVKADTQYFGPGTRLTVL.

In this sample, this clone turned up once. V usage is TRBV5-1 and J usage is TRBJ1-1; D gene ambiguous. CDR1 is SGHRS, CDR2 YFSETQ, per germline. The ends were cut back, 2 bases at V and 5 bases at J, with 13 bases in the middle. CDR3 size: 14 residues. CDR3 sequence (DNA): TGCGCCAGCAGCTTCGGATCAAAAGGAACTGAAGCTTTCTTT. Amino acids: CASSFGSKGTEAFF.

This chain uses TRBV5-6 with TRBJ1-5; D remains unclear. Germline V gene sequence: CDR1 SGHDT, CDR2 YYEEEE. V was cut by 4 bases and J by 1 base, with 9 bases left in between. This CDR3 has 14 amino acids. In nucleotides, the CDR3 is TGTGCCAGCAGCACACTGGACAGCAATCAGCCCCAGCATTTT. It translates to CASSTLDSNQPQHF.

The V gene is TRBV5-1, the J gene TRBJ1-4; D possibly corresponds to TRBD1 (6 bases). The CDR3 contains 17 residues. The germline gives CDR1 SGHRS, CDR2 YFSETQ. V gave up 3 bases and J gave up 0 bases, with 15 bases separating them. CDR3: CASSWGGGTSTNEKLFF. Here the CDR3 DNA reads TGCGCCAGCAGCTGGGGAGGGGGGACGTCAACTAATGAAAAACTGTTTTTT. The whole variable domain, filled in from reference TRBV5-1 and TRBJ1-4, reads KAGVTQTPRYLIKTRGQQVTLSCSPISGHRSVSWYQQTPGQGLQFLFEYFSETQRNKGNFPGRFSGRQFSNSRSEMNVSTLELGDSALYLCASSWGGGTSTNEKLFFGSGTQLSVL.

This chain joins TRBV7-9 and TRBJ1-1, with D possibly being TRBD1 (6 bases). Per germline, CDR1 SEHNR and CDR2 FQNEAQ (reference sequence). Between the trimmed V and J ends, which lost 3 bases and 1 base, there was a span of 15 bases. The CDR3 extends over 16 amino acids. The CDR3 region is CASSFLQGVENTEAFF. The CDR3 coding sequence is TGTGCCAGCAGCTTTCTACAGGGTGTGGAGAACACTGAAGCTTTCTTT.

The J gene is TRBJ1-4, the V gene TRBV11-2; 7 bases are a match to TRBD1. The CDR3 spans 14 residues. The V gene end was trimmed by 5 bases and the J gene end by 7 bases; junction bases not matched to a gene: 7. The germline V gene has CDR1 SGHAT and CDR2 FQNNGV. CDR3 region: CASSGDSLGEKLFF. Written as DNA, the CDR3 is TGTGCCAGCAGCGGGGACAGCTTGGGTGAAAAACTGTTTTTT.

This chain uses TRBV11-1 with TRBJ2-1; no clear D. Germline-derived CDR1 and CDR2 are SGHAT and FQDESV (reference sequence). The germline V and J ends were trimmed by 8 bases and 5 bases, with 16 bases remaining between them. This CDR3 is built from 14 residues. CDR3 loop: CASAVRSFDNEQFF. CDR3 sequence (DNA): TGTGCCAGCGCAGTCCGGAGCTTCGACAATGAGCAGTTCTTC.

CDR3 in amino acids: CASSLSGRAIASQETQYF. CDR3 in DNA: TGTGCCAGCAGCTTATCTGGCCGGGCCATAGCGTCCCAAGAGACCCAGTACTTC. This chain joins TRBV7-3 and TRBJ2-5; D is perhaps TRBD2 (5 bases). Germline values: CDR1 SGHTA, CDR2 FQGTGA. The ends were cut back, 2 bases at V and 1 base at J, with 20 bases in the middle. The CDR3 extends over 18 amino acids. The full variable domain, completed using reference TRBV7-3 and TRBJ2-5, is GAGVSQTPSNKVTEKGKYVELRCDPISGHTALYWYRQSLGQGPEFLIYFQGTGAADDSGLPNDRFFAVRPEGSVSTLKIQRTERGDSAVYLCASSLSGRAIASQETQYFGPGTRLLVL.

The genes are TRBV6-5 and TRBJ2-3; TRBD1 matches 8 bases. The germline V gene encodes CDR1 MNHEY and CDR2 SVGAGI. The CDR3 sequence is 15 residues long. The V gene end was trimmed by 8 bases and the J gene end by 5 bases; junction bases not matched to a gene: 12. In nucleotides, the CDR3 is TGTGCCAGCGGCAGGGGGCAGGTTGCTAGAGATACGCAGTATTTT. As protein: CASGRGQVARDTQYF.

The genes are TRBV7-2 and TRBJ2-1, with TRBD2 matching over 8 bases. This CDR3 contains 13 residues. V was pared by 6 bases and J by 8 bases, with 6 bases of the junction left unmatched. From germline, CDR1 is SGHTA and CDR2 FQGNSA. The CDR3 loop reads CASREREQDEQFF. The DNA for the CDR3 is TGTGCCAGCAGAGAGCGGGAGCAGGATGAGCAGTTCTTC.

V usage is TRBV5-1 and J usage is TRBJ2-2; unclear D gene. The ends were cut back, 0 bases at V and 7 bases at J, with 13 bases in the middle. In germline, CDR1 is SGHRS, CDR2 YFSETQ. The CDR3 totals 15 residues. CDR3 sequence (DNA): TGCGCCAGCAGCTTGGTCCGGACGGGTGGCGGGGAGCTGTTTTTT. Amino acids: CASSLVRTGGGELFF.

The chain employs TRBV5-1 and TRBJ2-2; possible D gene TRBD1, 6 bases. Trimming pared 4 bases from V and 4 bases from J, leaving 11 bases between. In germline, CDR1 is SGHRS, CDR2 YFSETQ. The CDR3 length is 14 residues. The CDR3 here is CASSKGHGTGELFF. Here the CDR3 DNA reads TGCGCCAGCAGCAAGGGACATGGCACCGGGGAGCTGTTTTTT.

In its sample, this clone was seen once. The chain is built from TRBV28 and TRBJ1-2; D might be TRBD1 (5 bases). V lost 7 bases and J lost 5, with 20 bases in between. The CDR3 runs to 15 residues. Looked up from germline, CDR1 is MDHEN and CDR2 is SYDVKM. CDR3 DNA sequence: TGTGCCAGCAATACGGGGTCGGGGACTTTGTATGGCTACACCTTC. Translating gives CASNTGSGTLYGYTF.

This clone was picked up one time. The chain carries TRBV5-4 and TRBJ2-7, with TRBD1 matching 11 bases. CDR3 length: 15 residues. The germline V gene has CDR1 SGHNT and CDR2 YYREEE (reference sequence). V gave up 4 bases and J gave up 4 bases; unmatched junction bases: 7. CDR3 residues: CASSGQGAKEYEQYF. The CDR3 coding sequence is TGTGCCAGCAGCGGACAGGGGGCGAAAGAATACGAGCAGTACTTC.